A single sample gave rise to the 19 T cell receptor beta chains below, sequenced in a study of cytomegalovirus exposure and HLA in healthy donors (dated by TCRdb to about 2017). Receptors were amplified or captured by the immunoSEQ multiplex PCR assay. TCRdb mirrors the immuneACCESS table, restricted to in-frame sequences. Some clones are absent from its copies; in checked studies, under half trace to an unresolved V gene, and the reason for the others is unknown. The sample yields some 56,000 clones; roughly nine tenths were counted once. Together, the top ten hold 0.9% to 1.4% of the sample. The sequenced material came from PBMCs. The origin of the receptors is a man aged 18 to 30 in good health and CMV-seronegative.

This rearrangement joins TRBV12-5 to TRBJ2-1; 7 nucleotides line up with TRBD1. Trimming removed 6 bases from V and 8 bases from J; junction bases left unmatched: 4. The CDR3 loop spans 12 amino acids. CDR1 is LGHNT, CDR2 FRNRAP, per germline. CDR3: CASGPGGDEQFF. Here the CDR3 DNA reads TGTGCTAGTGGGCCAGGGGGTGATGAGCAGTTCTTC. The whole variable domain, remainder taken from reference TRBV12-5 and TRBJ2-1, is DARVTQTPRHKVTEMGQEVTMRCQPILGHNTVFWYRQTMMQGLELLAYFRNRAPLDDSGMPKDRFSAEMPDATLATLKIQPSEPRDSAVYFCASGPGGDEQFFGPGTRLTVL.

The rearrangement joins TRBV19 to TRBJ2-5; 11 nucleotides agree with TRBD2. Germline trimming cut 11 bases from V and 1 base from J; bases unmatched to any gene: 9. The CDR3 contains 15 residues. Germline V gene lookup returns CDR1 LNHDA and CDR2 SQIVND (reference sequence). The CDR3 spells CAQPGTSGLQETQYF. In DNA, the CDR3 is TGTGCCCAACCCGGGACTAGCGGACTCCAAGAGACCCAGTACTTC.

This rearrangement joins TRBV28 to TRBJ2-5; a weak D match, TRBD2 (11 bases). The CDR3 consists of 19 residues. Trimming removed 7 bases at V and 2 bases at J, with 29 bases between. Germline CDR1 reads MDHEN; CDR2 reads SYDVKM. The CDR3 bases are TGTGCCAGCAAGGGACAGGGGACCGATACTAGCGGGAGTCAAGAGACCCAGTACTTC. It is translated as CASKGQGTDTSGSQETQYF.

The chain carries TRBV5-4 and TRBJ1-5; the D is unclear. CDR1 and CDR2 (germline): SGHNT, YYREEE (reference sequence). V was pared by 0 bases and J by 8 bases, with 6 bases between. This CDR3 spans 12 amino acids. In DNA form, the CDR3 reads TGTGCCAGCAGCTTGGACGGGGAGCCCCAGCATTTT. It is translated as CASSLDGEPQHF.

The CDR3 bases are TGTGCCAGCCAACCGGGACAGGGCAGGAACACCGGGGAGCTGTTTTTT. It specifies CASQPGQGRNTGELFF. The chain links TRBV9 to TRBJ2-2, with 9 positions matching TRBD1. This CDR3 is 16 amino acids long. Germline lookup yields CDR1 SGDLS and CDR2 YYNGEE. The junction had 8 bases not matched to a gene; V was cut back by 7 bases and J by 1 base.

The chain combines TRBV5-4 with TRBJ2-2; TRBD1 matches 7 bases. CDR3 size: 16 residues. Germline CDR1 SGHNT, CDR2 YYREEE (reference sequence). V dropped 6 bases and J dropped 1; count of bases not matched to a gene: 9. The CDR3 DNA sequence: TGTGCCAGCACCCTGAGAGGGGGCCAGAACACCGGGGAGCTGTTTTTT. Its protein is CASTLRGGQNTGELFF.

The rearrangement links TRBV2 to TRBJ2-5, with 10 bases lining up with TRBD2. The CDR3 consists of 14 residues. CDR1 is SNHLY and CDR2 is FYNNEI in the germline V gene. The junction had 1 base not matched to a gene; V was cut back by 2 bases and J by 4 bases. The CDR3 DNA follows: TGTGCCAGCAGTGAAAGCGGGGGGGGAGAGACCCAGTACTTC. The encoded protein is CASSESGGGETQYF.

Only one count was recorded for this clone. The V call is TRBV5-4, the J call TRBJ2-6; TRBD2 agrees at 7 bases. The germline V gene has CDR1 SGHNT and CDR2 YYREEE (reference sequence). This CDR3 has 15 amino acids. V was clipped by 4 bases and J by 4 bases; unmatched bases: 5. The CDR3 region has the DNA TGTGCCAGCAGCCCGGCGGGGGTGGGGGCCAACGTCCTGACTTTC. Its protein product is CASSPAGVGANVLTF. The full variable domain, with the rest looked up from reference TRBV5-4 and TRBJ2-6, is ETGVTQSPTHLIKTRGQQVTLRCSSQSGHNTVSWYQQALGQGPQFIFQYYREEENGRGNFPPRFSGLQFPNYSSELNVNALELDDSALYLCASSPAGVGANVLTFGAGSRLTVL.

This clone has just one count. The chain combines TRBV4-2 with TRBJ1-5; unclear D gene. The CDR3 contains 15 residues. Between the trimmed V and J ends, which lost 4 bases and 3 bases, there was a span of 13 bases. CDR1 and CDR2 from the germline V gene are LGHNA and YNFKEQ. In nucleotides, the CDR3 is TGTGCCAGCAGCCCCCTGGCAGGTAACAATCAGCCCCAGCATTTT. Translation: CASSPLAGNNQPQHF.

The chain employs TRBV7-6 and TRBJ2-7; possible D gene TRBD2, 5 bases. Germline CDR1 is SGHVS and CDR2 is FNYEAQ. The V end was cut by 6 bases, the J end by 6 bases, with 18 bases between. This CDR3 spans 14 amino acids. CDR3: CASSYNRVGSEQYF. In nucleotides, the CDR3 is TGTGCCAGCAGTTATAATCGGGTGGGGAGCGAGCAGTACTTC. Looking up the rest from reference TRBV7-6 and TRBJ2-7 gives the full variable domain: GAGVSQSPRYKVTKRGQDVALRCDPISGHVSLYWYRQALGQGPEFLTYFNYEAQQDKSGLPNDRFSAERPEGSISTLTIQRTEQRDSAMYRCASSYNRVGSEQYFGPGTRLTVT.

The chain combines TRBV25-1 with TRBJ1-3; D unresolved. The V gene's germline CDR1 is MGHDK and CDR2 SYGVNS. V was shortened by 4 bases and J by 2 bases, with 15 bases between the two germline ends. The CDR3 runs to 16 residues. This CDR3 is CASSAALSGPGNTIYF. CDR3 coding DNA: TGTGCCAGCAGTGCCGCCCTCAGCGGACCTGGAAACACCATATATTTT.

The gene calls are TRBV6-1 and TRBJ2-2, with TRBD2 identical over 11 bases. Germline trimming cut 9 bases from V and 1 base from J; bases unmatched to any gene: 1. This CDR3 comprises 14 residues. CDR1 and CDR2 from the germline V gene are MNHNS and SASEGT. The CDR3 sequence is CASGLAGNTGELFF. The CDR3 region has the DNA TGTGCCAGTGGACTAGCGGGGAACACCGGGGAGCTGTTTTTT.

The V gene is TRBV7-2, the J gene TRBJ2-3, with 11 bases identical to TRBD1. The germline V gene has CDR1 SGHTA and CDR2 FQGNSA. V dropped 1 base and J dropped 5; count of bases not matched to a gene: 5. The CDR3 is 16 amino acids. The CDR3, as DNA: TGTGCCAGCAGCTTAGAAAGGACAGGGGGCGTAGATACGCAGTATTTT. Translating it yields CASSLERTGGVDTQYF.

The chain recombines TRBV7-2 with TRBJ2-2; no reliable D call. V lost 5 bases and J 5 bases, leaving 9 bases between the germline ends. The CDR3 spans 13 residues. From germline, CDR1 is SGHTA and CDR2 FQGNSA. The CDR3 loop reads CASSIRRTGELFF. CDR3 bases: TGTGCCAGCAGCATAAGGCGGACCGGGGAGCTGTTTTTT. Looking up the rest from reference TRBV7-2 and TRBJ2-2 gives the full variable domain: GAGVSQSPSNKVTEKGKDVELRCDPISGHTALYWYRQSLGQGLEFLIYFQGNSAPDKSGLPSDRFSAERTGGSVSTLTIQRTQQEDSAVYLCASSIRRTGELFFGEGSRLTVL.

The chain is built from TRBV2 and TRBJ2-7, with unresolved D. The germline gives CDR1 SNHLY, CDR2 FYNNEI. V was shortened by 4 bases and J by 3 bases, with 16 bases between the two germline ends. This CDR3 spans 15 amino acids. CDR3 sequence (DNA): TGTGCCAGCAGTGCCCGTCTACAGAGCTACTACGAGCAGTACTTC. Translated: CASSARLQSYYEQYF.

The chain links TRBV4-1 to TRBJ2-3; 10 bases agree with TRBD2. With V trimmed by 8 bases and J by 3 bases, 11 bases remained unmatched. Looked up from germline, CDR1 is MGHRA and CDR2 is YSYEKL. The CDR3 extends over 16 amino acids. The CDR3 DNA reads TGCGCCAGCGGAGGACTAGCGGATAAAGCAACAGATACGCAGTATTTT. Residues: CASGGLADKATDTQYF.

A few counts support this clone. Other nucleotide sequences in the sample specify the same CDR3. The V call is TRBV7-2, the J call TRBJ2-3; 7 nucleotides align to TRBD1. The CDR3 length is 15 residues. Germline values: CDR1 SGHTA, CDR2 FQGNSA. V was pared by 1 base and J by 2 bases, with 3 bases of the junction left unmatched. The DNA for the CDR3 is TGTGCCAGCAGCTTAGGACAGGGCGACACAGATACGCAGTATTTT. Its translation is CASSLGQGDTDTQYF.

The chain joins TRBV29-1 to TRBJ2-3, with 14 bases matching TRBD2. V trimming: 1 base; J trimming: 3 bases; junction bases outside the gene matches: 0. CDR3 length: 15 residues. The germline V gene encodes CDR1 SQVTM and CDR2 ANQGSEA. The CDR3 DNA is TGCAGCGTTGAAGGGACTAGCGGGAGGACAGATACGCAGTATTTT. Amino acid sequence: CSVEGTSGRTDTQYF.

This chain connects TRBV6-5 to TRBJ2-5, with TRBD2 as a possible D gene (5 bases). The CDR3 has 14 residues. The germline V gene has CDR1 MNHEY and CDR2 SVGAGI. Trimming removed 9 bases at V and 5 bases at J, with 19 bases between. The CDR3 here is CASTLVGGLETQYF. The CDR3 nucleotides are TGTGCCAGTACTCTTGTCGGCGGGCTGGAGACCCAGTACTTC.